This paragraph reports one T cell receptor beta chain. The CDR3 runs 15 residues. Trimming pared 5 bases from V and 6 bases from J, leaving 18 bases between. Looked up from germline, CDR1 is SGHVS and CDR2 is FNYEAQ. The data were obtained in a study of early T cells in non-severe SARS-CoV-2 infection. TCRdb called the 5' RACE reads again in MiXCR, with one record for every CDR3 protein. The sample consists of tens of thousands of distinct CDR3 sequences, about 12% of them appearing once. The specimen sequenced was whole blood. The chain joins TRBV7-6 to TRBJ2-3; D remains unclear. This receptor was identified in an adult who was a healthcare worker with PCR-confirmed SARS-CoV-2 infection or an uninfected control (not recorded which). The CDR3 is CASSPDSPLGDTQYF. The CDR3 bases are TGTGCCAGCAGCCCGGATAGCCCCCTTGGGGATACGCAGTATTTT. The full variable domain, with the rest looked up from reference TRBV7-6 and TRBJ2-3, is GAGVSQSPRYKVTKRGQDVALRCDPISGHVSLYWYRQALGQGPEFLTYFNYEAQQDKSGLPNDRFSAERPEGSISTLTIQRTEQRDSAMYRCASSPDSPLGDTQYFGPGTRLTVL.